The present T cell receptor beta chain was sequenced within a study of blood T cell repertoires in COVID-19. The overall study: The United States, Italy and Spain were the sources of the acute and convalescent COVID-19 samples. Sources were T cells, B-cell-depleted T cells, or PBMCs; the material itself was cDNA or gDNA.

Per the original data handling: It was from reference gene primer amplification that nucleated cell counts were estimated. The method was immunoSEQ multiplex PCR; TCRdb's version includes in-frame clones alone and lacks a portion of them. D and trimming were read from the DNA, whereas the V and J calls and clone size are those reported in that table. This sample yields about 270,000 clones, of which approximately 84% are seen a single time; roughly 1.5% belongs to the top ten. The Seattle patients joined while their infection was active and were tracked longitudinally afterward. CDR1 and CDR2 from the germline V gene are GTSNPN and SVGIG (reference sequence). This CDR3 is 13 amino acids long. V was shortened by 1 base and J by 1 base, with 7 bases between the two germline ends.

This TCR was sampled from a human donor with COVID-19, enrolled during active disease. The donor label of this sample is uncertain. The chain combines TRBV30 with TRBJ1-2; no firm D call. Sequencing was carried out using peripheral blood. This chain's CDR3 is CAWSGSGNYGYTF. CDR3 bases: TGTGCCTGGAGTGGTAGTGGTAACTATGGCTACACCTTC.